This T cell receptor (beta chain) derives from a study of shared clonotypes between healthy human individuals. Study-wide background: With ages of 18 to 49, the donors were a couple of women and three men. Three plates each covered CD4 naive and memory; CD8 naive two, CD8 memory one. Points from the study as a whole: Blood alone was sampled, and tissue repertoires likely differ.

V was pared by 6 bases and J by 2 bases, with 11 bases between. CDR1 is SGHRS and CDR2 is YFSETQ in the germline V gene. The CDR3 totals 14 residues. In the case of this clone: The antigen is unknown.

The run depth of the assay was deep. Method: immunoSEQ multiplex PCR; TCRdb's copy keeps in-frame clones and lacks some. The sample yields 2 million to 2.5 million clones, 85% to 95% seen once. Sequencing input: naive CD4+ T cells from PBMCs. Documented subset: CD45RA+ positively selected. The chain employs TRBV5-1 and TRBJ2-2; D possibly matches TRBD1 or TRBD2 (5 bases each). The sequence was obtained from a man younger than 35 in good health. Some clones in this sample may be carry-over from other donors' samples. This CDR3 is CASMRGLNTGELFF. In nucleotides, the CDR3 is TGCGCCAGCATGAGGGGCCTAAACACCGGGGAGCTGTTTTTT.